This TCR beta chain was sequenced in a study of PD-L1 blockade in urothelial cancer. In the study overall: Specimens of blood held a median count of roughly 150,000 T cells.

Time point of the sample: peripheral blood 6 weeks after treatment start. The assay was immunoSEQ multiplex PCR, and TCRdb's table has in-frame clones only and misses some. Among nearly 50,000 clones listed, 65% to 85% were seen once. The CDR3 totals 13 residues. Germline V gives CDR1 MNHEY, CDR2 SVGAGI. V dropped 6 bases and J dropped 1; count of bases not matched to a gene: 1. This clonotype was sampled from a man aged 65-85 years with urothelial cancer. This chain uses TRBV6-5 with TRBJ1-1; 8 bases agree with TRBD1. The sample consisted of PBMCs, taken around atezolizumab (anti-PD-L1) treatment. The CDR3 nucleotides read TGTGCCAGCAGGGGACAGGAGAACACTGAAGCTTTCTTT. Its translation is CASRGQENTEAFF.